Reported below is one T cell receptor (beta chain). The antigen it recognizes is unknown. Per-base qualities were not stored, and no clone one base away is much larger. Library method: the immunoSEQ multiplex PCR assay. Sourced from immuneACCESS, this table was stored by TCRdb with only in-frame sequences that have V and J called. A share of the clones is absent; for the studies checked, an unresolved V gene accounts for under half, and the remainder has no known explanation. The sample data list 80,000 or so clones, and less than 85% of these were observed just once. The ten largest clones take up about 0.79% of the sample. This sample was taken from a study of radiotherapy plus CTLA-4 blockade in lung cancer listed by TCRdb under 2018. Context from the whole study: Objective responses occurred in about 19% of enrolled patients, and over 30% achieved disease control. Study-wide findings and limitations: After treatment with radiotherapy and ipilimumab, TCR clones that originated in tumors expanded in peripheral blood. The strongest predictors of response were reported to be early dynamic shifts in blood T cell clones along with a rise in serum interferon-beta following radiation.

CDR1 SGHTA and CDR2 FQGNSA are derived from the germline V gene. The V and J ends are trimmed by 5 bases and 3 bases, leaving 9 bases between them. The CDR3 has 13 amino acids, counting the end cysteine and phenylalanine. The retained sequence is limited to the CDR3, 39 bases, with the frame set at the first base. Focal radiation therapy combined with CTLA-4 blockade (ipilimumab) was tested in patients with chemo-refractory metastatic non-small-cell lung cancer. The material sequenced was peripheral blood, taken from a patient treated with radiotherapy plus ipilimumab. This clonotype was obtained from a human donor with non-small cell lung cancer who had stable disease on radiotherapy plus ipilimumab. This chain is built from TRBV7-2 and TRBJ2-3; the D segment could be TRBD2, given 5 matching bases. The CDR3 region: CASSRGRTDTQYF. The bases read TGTGCCAGCAGCCGGGGTAGAACAGATACGCAGTATTTT.